This TCR beta chain was captured by sequencing in a study of control samples from healthy donors and cancer patients. This CDR3 has 14 amino acids. Germline V gives CDR1 MDHEN, CDR2 SYDVKM. The V segment lost 7 bases and the J segment 3 bases; nucleotides outside the gene matches: 7. The protocol was immunoSEQ multiplex PCR, while the TCRdb copy is restricted to in-frame clones and leaves out a portion. The sample includes approximately 190,000 clones. This TCR was sampled from a woman aged 25 to 39 in good health. This rearrangement joins TRBV28 to TRBJ1-1; TRBD1 matches 8 bases. The specimen sequenced was blood. The CDR3 reads CASTSGQGHTEAFF. The CDR3 DNA sequence: TGTGCCAGCACCTCAGGACAGGGTCACACTGAAGCTTTCTTT.